This entry describes one T cell receptor beta chain. This entry comes from a study of patients and donors after allogeneic stem cell transplantation. One entry per CDR3 protein, called by TCRdb with MiXCR from the RT-PCR reads. The sample includes more than 850,000 distinct CDR3 sequences, roughly 18% of them seen just once. The CDR3 spans 15 residues. V was shortened by 2 bases and J by 3 bases, with 11 bases between the two germline ends. The V gene's germline CDR1 is DFQATT and CDR2 SNEGSKA (reference sequence). This chain links TRBV20-1 with TRBJ1-6; no reliable D call. The sample was blood, either unsorted or a sorted T cell fraction (not recorded which). This receptor was obtained from a human donor who was either an allogeneic HSCT recipient or a stem cell or donor lymphocyte infusion donor (not recorded which). It is not recorded whose cells these are; they may come from a transplant donor. The CDR3 DNA reads TGCAGTGCTAGAACGACCCAGAACTATAATTCACCCCTCCACTTT. Encoded protein: CSARTTQNYNSPLHF.